These 30 T cell receptor beta chains originate from one sample sequenced in a study of shared clonotypes between healthy human individuals. The assay was immunoSEQ multiplex PCR, and TCRdb's table has in-frame clones only and misses some. The sample lists about 480,000 clones, 79% occurring once. The sequenced material came from PBMCs. The source is a woman aged 40 to 50 in good health. Some clones in this sample may be carry-over from other donors' samples.

This chain links TRBV25-1 with TRBJ2-7; TRBD2 matches at 15 bases. From germline, CDR1 is MGHDK and CDR2 SYGVNS. The CDR3 runs 15 residues. The V gene end was trimmed by 2 bases and the J gene end by 7 bases; junction bases not matched to a gene: 3. CDR3 amino acids: CASSEGGTSGREQYF. DNA for the CDR3: TGTGCCAGCAGTGAAGGAGGGACTAGCGGGAGGGAGCAGTACTTC.

V gene TRBV30 combines with J gene TRBJ1-4; the D gene is possibly TRBD1 (5 bases). The CDR3 runs 15 residues. The V gene lost 3 bases and the J gene lost 10 bases, with 21 bases spanning the gap. Germline lookup yields CDR1 GTSNPN and CDR2 SVGIG (reference sequence). The CDR3 here is CAWSLGGVAVGKLFF. The CDR3 DNA follows: TGTGCCTGGAGCTTGGGGGGGGTCGCCGTTGGAAAACTGTTTTTT.

The J gene is TRBJ2-3, the V gene TRBV7-2; no firm D call. V lost 5 bases to trimming and J lost 0 bases, with 9 bases between them. Germline V gene data show CDR1 as SGHTA and CDR2 as FQGNSA. The CDR3 runs 14 residues. CDR3: CASSPRLSTDTQYF. DNA for the CDR3: TGTGCCAGCAGCCCACGACTCAGCACAGATACGCAGTATTTT.

The J gene is TRBJ2-1, the V gene TRBV2; possibly TRBD1 for D (6 bases). From germline, CDR1 is SNHLY and CDR2 FYNNEI. The V and J ends lost 11 bases and 3 bases respectively, with 8 bases between them. The CDR3 length is 11 residues. CDR3 region: CARQVYNEQFF. The CDR3 region has the DNA TGTGCCCGACAGGTCTACAATGAGCAGTTCTTC.

The chain carries TRBV11-2 and TRBJ1-4; D is perhaps TRBD1 (5 bases). This CDR3 has 11 amino acids. Germline assignment: CDR1 SGHAT and CDR2 FQNNGV. Trimming took off 6 bases at V and 7 bases at J, with 6 bases between the two ends. Here the CDR3 reads CASRGGEKLFF. The CDR3 coding sequence is TGTGCCAGCAGGGGGGGTGAAAAACTGTTTTTT.

About this clone itself: Being one base from a much bigger clone, this may be a read error. This sequence joins TRBV7-2 and TRBJ2-5; D uncertain. The V gene's germline CDR1 is SGHTA and CDR2 FQGNSA. V gave up 2 bases and J gave up 0 bases, with 1 base separating them. This CDR3 has 12 amino acids. CDR3 nucleotide sequence: TGTGCCAGCAGCTTAAACCAAGAGACCCAGTACTTC. It codes for CASSLNQETQYF. The variable domain in full, completed from reference TRBV7-2 and TRBJ2-5, reads GAGVSQSPSNKVTEKGKDVELRCDPISGHTALYWYRQSLGQGLEFLIYFQGNSAPDKSGLPSDRFSAERTGGSVSTLTIQRTQQEDSAVYLCASSLNQETQYFGPGTRLLVL.

The rearrangement uses TRBV10-3 and TRBJ2-7; TRBD2 agrees at 10 bases. This CDR3 region has 13 residues. V lost 0 bases and J lost 12; bases outside the gene matches: 5. The V gene's germline CDR1 is ENHRY and CDR2 SYGVKD. CDR3 sequence (DNA): TGTGCCATCAGTGAGTCTACCGGGACTAGCGTGTACTTC. Translation: CAISESTGTSVYF.

The V and J genes are TRBV7-3 and TRBJ2-3; D remains unclear. Germline V gene lookup returns CDR1 SGHTA and CDR2 FQGTGA. The CDR3 runs 14 residues. V was trimmed by 5 bases and J by 0 bases, leaving 9 bases between them. CDR3 DNA: TGTGCCAGCAGCCTCCAGGCTAGCACAGATACGCAGTATTTT. It encodes CASSLQASTDTQYF.

The rearrangement links TRBV7-9 to TRBJ1-1; D is ambiguous. Germline CDR1 and CDR2: SEHNR and FQNEAQ (reference sequence). The V and J ends lost 5 bases and 13 bases respectively, with 14 bases between them. The CDR3 runs 11 residues. The CDR3 DNA is TGTGCCAGCAGCCTAACCGGACGGGGTTTCTTT. This gives the protein CASSLTGRGFF.

V is TRBV4-2 and J is TRBJ2-7, with 7 nucleotides matching TRBD2. The CDR3 runs 15 residues. The trim removed 1 base at V and 3 bases at J, leaving 6 bases unmatched. The germline V gene has CDR1 LGHNA and CDR2 YNFKEQ. This CDR3 is CASSQGETGGYEQYF. For the CDR3, the DNA is TGTGCCAGCAGCCAAGGGGAGACGGGAGGCTACGAGCAGTACTTC.

The chain is built from TRBV11-3 and TRBJ2-1; maybe TRBD1 (6 bases). Trimming cost V 1 base and J 9 bases, with 7 bases left between them. The germline gives CDR1 SGHNT, CDR2 YENEEA. CDR3 length equals 12 residues. The CDR3 DNA is TGTGCCAGCAGCTTAGTGACAGGTGAGCAGTTCTTC. Translation: CASSLVTGEQFF. Full variable domain (outside the CDR3, taken from reference TRBV11-3 and TRBJ2-1): EAGVVQSPRYKIIEKKQPVAFWCNPISGHNTLYWYLQNLGQGPELLIRYENEEAVDDSQLPKDRFSAERLKGVDSTLKIQPAELGDSAVYLCASSLVTGEQFFGPGTRLTVL.

In nucleotides, the CDR3 is TGTGCCAGCAGCTCATTGGGTCTGGGCCAGGGTTTTGGCTACACCTTC. Encoded protein: CASSSLGLGQGFGYTF. This chain connects TRBV7-2 to TRBJ1-2, with D possibly being TRBD1 (5 bases). CDR3 size: 16 residues. Germline loops: CDR1 SGHTA, CDR2 FQGNSA. Trimming cost V 4 bases and J 7 bases, with 22 bases left between them.

This chain links TRBV7-9 with TRBJ2-1, with D perhaps matching TRBD2 (5 bases). Trimming cost V 1 base and J 6 bases, with 10 bases left between them. The germline V gene encodes CDR1 SEHNR and CDR2 FQNEAQ (reference sequence). This CDR3 region has 14 residues. DNA for the CDR3: TGTGCCAGCAGCTTAGGGGTGGAGGCCAATGAGCAGTTCTTC. Translated, it gives CASSLGVEANEQFF.

This clone came up a few times. The gene calls are TRBV11-2 and TRBJ2-2; the D gene is possibly TRBD1 (6 bases). With 3 bases removed from V and 3 bases from J, the gap between germline ends came to 11 bases. The CDR3 has 15 residues. Per germline, CDR1 SGHAT and CDR2 FQNNGV. The CDR3 loop reads CASSFARTDTGELFF. CDR3 bases: TGTGCCAGCAGCTTCGCCCGGACAGACACCGGGGAGCTGTTTTTT.

V usage is TRBV28 and J usage is TRBJ2-3; 11 bases map to TRBD1. This CDR3 is built from 16 residues. Germline assignment: CDR1 MDHEN and CDR2 SYDVKM. With 2 bases clipped from V and 5 bases from J, the junction kept 6 bases outside the gene matches. The CDR3 DNA reads TGTGCCAGCAGTTTAGGGGGGACAGGGGGAAGAGATACGCAGTATTTT. Its translation: CASSLGGTGGRDTQYF.

The chain employs TRBV7-9 and TRBJ2-1, with D uncertain. With 2 bases removed from V and 2 bases from J, the gap between germline ends came to 4 bases. Germline CDR1 is SEHNR and CDR2 is FQNEAQ (reference sequence). The CDR3 is 13 amino acids. CDR3 loop: CASSLRAYNEQFF. The CDR3 region has the DNA TGTGCCAGCAGCTTAAGGGCCTACAATGAGCAGTTCTTC.

V is TRBV29-1 and J is TRBJ1-1; tentative D call: TRBD1 (5 bases). V lost 3 bases and J 0 bases, leaving 11 bases between the germline ends. This CDR3 spans 14 amino acids. Germline values: CDR1 SQVTM, CDR2 ANQGSEA. The CDR3 is CSVDGGGLNTEAFF. As DNA, the CDR3 is TGCAGCGTTGATGGGGGAGGACTGAACACTGAAGCTTTCTTT.

The chain couples TRBV11-3 to TRBJ1-6; tentative D call: TRBD1 (5 bases). The CDR3 is made up of 18 amino acids. Between the trimmed V and J ends, which lost 5 bases and 6 bases, there was a span of 23 bases. Germline V lookup: CDR1 SGHNT, CDR2 YENEEA. CDR3 protein: CASSEVGEEGRGNSPLHF. The CDR3 DNA reads TGTGCCAGCAGCGAGGTTGGTGAGGAGGGAAGGGGTAATTCACCCCTCCACTTT.

This clone was detected only a few times. The rearrangement joins TRBV4-3 to TRBJ1-2; a weak D match, TRBD1 (5 bases). CDR1 and CDR2 from the germline V gene are LGHNA and YSLEER. Trimming left V 1 base short and J 6 bases short, with 9 bases between. The CDR3 sequence is 13 residues long. The CDR3 spells CASSQAREDGYTF. Here the CDR3 DNA reads TGCGCCAGCAGCCAAGCCAGGGAGGATGGCTACACCTTC.

In DNA form, the CDR3 reads TGTGCCAGCAGTTTCGCGAGAGGGGGCTACACCTTC. Amino acid sequence: CASSFARGGYTF. V usage is TRBV6-5 and J usage is TRBJ1-2; D is unresolved. The V gene's germline CDR1 is MNHEY and CDR2 SVGAGI. This CDR3 is 12 amino acids long. Trimming shortened V by 4 bases and J by 8 bases, and 11 bases separated the two germline ends.

V usage is TRBV25-1 and J usage is TRBJ2-7; D is uncertain. This CDR3 is 14 amino acids long. Germline assignment: CDR1 MGHDK and CDR2 SYGVNS. The V gene lost 6 bases and the J gene lost 6 bases, with 18 bases spanning the gap. The CDR3 loop is CASRTDGRTGEQYF. Here the CDR3 DNA reads TGTGCCAGCAGGACTGACGGACGGACGGGCGAGCAGTACTTC.

The rearrangement uses TRBV9 and TRBJ2-1; TRBD2 matches 12 bases. J was trimmed by 9 bases and V by 0 bases; bases with no gene match: 4. Germline V gene lookup returns CDR1 SGDLS and CDR2 YYNGEE. The CDR3 length is 15 residues. In DNA form, the CDR3 reads TGTGCCAGCAGCGTAGGACTAGCGGGAGAGGTTGAGCAGTTCTTC. The encoded protein is CASSVGLAGEVEQFF.

J is TRBJ2-1 and V is TRBV10-3; 10 bases fit TRBD2. The CDR3 extends over 14 amino acids. Trimming removed 10 bases from V and 9 bases from J; junction bases left unmatched: 12. The germline CDR1 and CDR2 sequences are ENHRY and SYGVKD. CDR3 nucleotide sequence: TGTGCCACCTGGAGCGGGAGGGCCCCCATTGAGCAGTTCTTC. This translates into CATWSGRAPIEQFF.

This clone was observed a handful of times. The sample contains more than one DNA sequence encoding this CDR3. The chain joins TRBV18 to TRBJ1-1, with 8 bases matching TRBD1. The CDR3 has 14 residues. Germline loops: CDR1 KGHSH, CDR2 LQKENI. Trimming cost V 3 bases and J 1 base; bases outside gene matches: 1. DNA for the CDR3: TGTGCCAGCTCACCGGGGACAGGGAACACTGAAGCTTTCTTT. Encoded protein: CASSPGTGNTEAFF.

The V and J genes are TRBV9 and TRBJ2-7; D unclear. V lost 3 bases to trimming and J lost 3 bases, with 1 base between them. CDR1 and CDR2 from the germline V gene are SGDLS and YYNGEE. The CDR3 loop spans 10 amino acids. The CDR3 region is CASSDYEQYF. CDR3 nucleotide sequence: TGTGCCAGCAGCGACTACGAGCAGTACTTC.

The J gene is TRBJ1-1, the V gene TRBV27, with a weak D call TRBD1 (5 bases). V was trimmed by 0 bases and J by 8 bases, leaving 10 bases between them. The germline CDR1 and CDR2 sequences are MNHEY and SMNVEV (reference sequence). The CDR3 contains 13 residues. CDR3 protein: CASSLSRGLEAFF. In nucleotides, the CDR3 is TGTGCCAGCAGTTTATCCCGGGGCCTCGAAGCTTTCTTT.

The V and J genes are TRBV6-1 and TRBJ1-1, with 7 bases that match TRBD1. The CDR3 consists of 14 residues. CDR1 and CDR2 from the germline V gene are MNHNS and SASEGT. With 6 bases clipped from V and 3 bases from J, the junction kept 7 bases outside the gene matches. The CDR3 sequence: CASRVTGRDTEAFF. In nucleotides, the CDR3 is TGTGCCAGCAGGGTGACAGGGCGGGACACTGAAGCTTTCTTT.

In regard to this clone: The likely explanation is a read error, given a far larger clone one base away. The same CDR3 can be traced to other DNA sequences in this sample. The V and J genes are TRBV5-1 and TRBJ2-2; the match to TRBD1 covers 8 bases. Losses at the gene ends were 0 bases for V and 7 bases for J; bases not matched to a gene: 8. This CDR3 comprises 16 residues. Germline CDR1 is SGHRS and CDR2 is YFSETQ. The CDR3 DNA reads TGCGCCAGCAGCTTGGCCCGGGCAGGGGGCATCGGGGAGCTGTTTTTT. It specifies CASSLARAGGIGELFF. The complete variable domain, with remaining parts taken from reference TRBV5-1 and TRBJ2-2, reads KAGVTQTPRYLIKTRGQQVTLSCSPISGHRSVSWYQQTPGQGLQFLFEYFSETQRNKGNFPGRFSGRQFSNSRSEMNVSTLELGDSALYLCASSLARAGGIGELFFGEGSRLTVL.

The chain uses TRBV5-1 and TRBJ2-5, with TRBD1 identical over 8 bases. Germline V gene data show CDR1 as SGHRS and CDR2 as YFSETQ. This CDR3 is 14 amino acids long. Trimming at V came to 7 bases and at J to 5 bases, leaving 10 bases not matched to a gene. In DNA form, the CDR3 reads TGCGCCAGCTCCCAGGGGGCAGGGGGCGAGACCCAGTACTTC. It encodes CASSQGAGGETQYF. The entire variable domain, with the rest obtained from reference TRBV5-1 and TRBJ2-5, is as follows: KAGVTQTPRYLIKTRGQQVTLSCSPISGHRSVSWYQQTPGQGLQFLFEYFSETQRNKGNFPGRFSGRQFSNSRSEMNVSTLELGDSALYLCASSQGAGGETQYFGPGTRLLVL.

This clone was observed a handful of times. The rearrangement joins TRBV6-5 to TRBJ1-1; no reliable D call. CDR3 size: 11 residues. Germline CDR1 and CDR2: MNHEY and SVGAGI. V was shortened by 6 bases and J by 7 bases, with 9 bases between the two germline ends. For the CDR3, the DNA is TGTGCCAGCAGGAAGGGAGTTGAAGCTTTCTTT. Translating gives CASRKGVEAFF.